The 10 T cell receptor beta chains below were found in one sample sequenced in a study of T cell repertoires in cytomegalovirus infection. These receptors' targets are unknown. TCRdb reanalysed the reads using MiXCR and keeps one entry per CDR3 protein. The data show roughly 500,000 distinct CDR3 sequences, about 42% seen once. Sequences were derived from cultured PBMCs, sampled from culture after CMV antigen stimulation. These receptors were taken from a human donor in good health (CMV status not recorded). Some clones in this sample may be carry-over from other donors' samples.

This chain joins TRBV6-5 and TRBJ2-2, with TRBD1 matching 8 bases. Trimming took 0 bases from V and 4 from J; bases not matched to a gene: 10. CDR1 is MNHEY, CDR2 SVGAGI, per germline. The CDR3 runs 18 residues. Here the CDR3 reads CASSYSLLAGGSTGELFF. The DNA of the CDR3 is TGTGCCAGCAGTTACTCCCTTTTGGCAGGGGGCAGCACCGGGGAGCTGTTTTTT.

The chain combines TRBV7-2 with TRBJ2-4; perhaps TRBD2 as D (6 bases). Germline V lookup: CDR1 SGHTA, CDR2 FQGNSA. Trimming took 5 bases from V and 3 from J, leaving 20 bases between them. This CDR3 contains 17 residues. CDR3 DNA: TGTGCCAGCAGCCTAGGCGTAATCGGGGGAGGCAAAAACATTCAGTACTTC. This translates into CASSLGVIGGGKNIQYF.

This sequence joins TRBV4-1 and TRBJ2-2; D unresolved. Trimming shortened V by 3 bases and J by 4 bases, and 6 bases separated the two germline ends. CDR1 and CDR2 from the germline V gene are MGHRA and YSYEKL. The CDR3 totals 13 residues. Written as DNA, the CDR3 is TGCGCCAGCAGCCATCCAGGCACCGGGGAGCTGTTTTTT. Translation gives CASSHPGTGELFF.

CDR3 loop: CASSLEVGGGQPQHF. In nucleotides, the CDR3 is TGTGCCAGCAGCTTAGAAGTCGGGGGTGGTCAGCCCCAGCATTTT. The chain joins TRBV7-2 to TRBJ1-5; D possibly corresponds to TRBD1 (5 bases). Germline lookup yields CDR1 SGHTA and CDR2 FQGNSA. V was shortened by 1 base and J by 6 bases, with 13 bases between the two germline ends. This CDR3 has 15 amino acids.

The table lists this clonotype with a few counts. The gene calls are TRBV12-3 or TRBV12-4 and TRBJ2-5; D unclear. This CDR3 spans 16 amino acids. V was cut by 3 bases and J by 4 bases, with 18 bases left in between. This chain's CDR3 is CASSLGRKKWGETQYF. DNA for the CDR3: TGTGCCAGCAGTTTGGGTCGGAAAAAGTGGGGAGAGACCCAGTACTTC.

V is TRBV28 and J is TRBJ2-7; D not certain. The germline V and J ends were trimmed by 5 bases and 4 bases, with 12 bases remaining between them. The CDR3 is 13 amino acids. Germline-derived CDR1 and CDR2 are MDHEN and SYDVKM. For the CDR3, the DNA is TGTGCCAGCAGTGAGTTCCTGGGGTACGAGCAGTACTTC. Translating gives CASSEFLGYEQYF. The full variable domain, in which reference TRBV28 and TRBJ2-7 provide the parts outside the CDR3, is DVKVTQSSRYLVKRTGEKVFLECVQDMDHENMFWYRQDPGLGLRLIYFSYDVKMKEKGDIPEGYSVSREKKERFSLILESASTNQTSMYLCASSEFLGYEQYFGPGTRLTVT.

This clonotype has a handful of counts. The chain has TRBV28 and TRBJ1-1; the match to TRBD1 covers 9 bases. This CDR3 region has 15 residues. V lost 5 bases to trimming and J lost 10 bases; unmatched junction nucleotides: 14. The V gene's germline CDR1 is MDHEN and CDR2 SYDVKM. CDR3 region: CASSPSRQGVGRAFF. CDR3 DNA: TGTGCCAGCAGTCCCAGTCGACAGGGGGTTGGGAGAGCTTTCTTT.

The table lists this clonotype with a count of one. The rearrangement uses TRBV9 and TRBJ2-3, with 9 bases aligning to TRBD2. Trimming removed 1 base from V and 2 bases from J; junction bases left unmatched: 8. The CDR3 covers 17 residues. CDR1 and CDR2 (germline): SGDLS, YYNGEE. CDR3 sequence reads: CASSVPPAGGYTDTQYF. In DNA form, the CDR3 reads TGTGCCAGCAGCGTACCCCCAGCGGGGGGATACACAGATACGCAGTATTTT.

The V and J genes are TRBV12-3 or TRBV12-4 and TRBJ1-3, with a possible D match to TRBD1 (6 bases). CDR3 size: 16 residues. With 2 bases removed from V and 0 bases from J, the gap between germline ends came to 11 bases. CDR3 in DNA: TGTGCCAGCAGTTTATTGAGGGGGAACTCTGGAAACACCATATATTTT. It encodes CASSLLRGNSGNTIYF.

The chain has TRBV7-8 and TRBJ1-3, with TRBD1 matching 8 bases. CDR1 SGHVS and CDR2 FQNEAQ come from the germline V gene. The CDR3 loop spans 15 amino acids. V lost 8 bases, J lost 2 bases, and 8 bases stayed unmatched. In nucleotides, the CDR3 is TGTGCCAGCGGGGGGACAGGTTCGGCTGGAAACACCATATATTTT. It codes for CASGGTGSAGNTIYF.